This T cell receptor beta chain was recovered during a study of blood T cells in healthy people across ages. Points on this clonotype: The antigen remains unidentified.

The junction had 9 bases not matched to a gene; V was cut back by 1 base and J by 6 bases. Germline lookup yields CDR1 SGHRS and CDR2 YFSETQ. This CDR3 region has 15 residues. Study-level findings and limits: Observed TCR beta diversity per million T cells went down as age went up. This fall followed a roughly linear course with age.

Isolation recovered at least 6.5 million PBMCs from every sample. The authors ran a second PCR of about 6 to 11 cycles using a sample-barcoded 5' primer and a J-beta primer mix. TCRdb called the 5' RACE reads again in MiXCR, with one record for every CDR3 protein. The sample lists 800,000 to 900,000 distinct CDR3 sequences; approximately 59% were seen once. The sample comprised blood. The chain has TRBV5-1 and TRBJ2-7, with 8 bases lining up with TRBD1. The sequence was obtained from a young man in good health. In nucleotides, the CDR3 is TGCGCCAGCAGCTTGAGTGGCAGGGGGCATCCCGAGCAGTACTTC. Residues: CASSLSGRGHPEQYF.